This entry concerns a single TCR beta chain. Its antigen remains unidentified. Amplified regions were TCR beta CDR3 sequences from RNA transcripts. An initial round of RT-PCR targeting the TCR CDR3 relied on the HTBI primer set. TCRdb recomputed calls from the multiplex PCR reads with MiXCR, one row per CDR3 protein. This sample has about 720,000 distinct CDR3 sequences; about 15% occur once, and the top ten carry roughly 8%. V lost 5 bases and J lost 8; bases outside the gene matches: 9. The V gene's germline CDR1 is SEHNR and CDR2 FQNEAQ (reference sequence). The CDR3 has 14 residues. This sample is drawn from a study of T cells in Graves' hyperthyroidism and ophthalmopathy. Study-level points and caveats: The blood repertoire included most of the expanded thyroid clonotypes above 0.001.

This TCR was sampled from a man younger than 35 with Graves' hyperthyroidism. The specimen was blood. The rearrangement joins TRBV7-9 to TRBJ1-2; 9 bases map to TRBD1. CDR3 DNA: TGTGCCAGCAGCCCTGGGGACAGGGCTTGGGGCTACACCTTC. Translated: CASSPGDRAWGYTF.